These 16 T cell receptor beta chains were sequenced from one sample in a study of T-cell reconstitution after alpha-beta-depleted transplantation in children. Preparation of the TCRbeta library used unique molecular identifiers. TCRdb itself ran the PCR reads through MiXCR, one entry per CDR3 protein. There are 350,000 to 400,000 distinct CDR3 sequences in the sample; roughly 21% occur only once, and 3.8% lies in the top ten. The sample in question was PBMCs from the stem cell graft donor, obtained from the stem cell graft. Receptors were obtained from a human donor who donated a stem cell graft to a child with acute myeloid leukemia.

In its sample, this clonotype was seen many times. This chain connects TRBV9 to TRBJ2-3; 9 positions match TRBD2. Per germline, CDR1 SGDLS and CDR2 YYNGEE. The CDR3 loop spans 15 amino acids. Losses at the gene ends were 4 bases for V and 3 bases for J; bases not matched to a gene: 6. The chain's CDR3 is CASSLNSGSTDTQYF. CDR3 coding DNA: TGTGCCAGCAGCCTCAATAGCGGGAGTACAGATACGCAGTATTTT.

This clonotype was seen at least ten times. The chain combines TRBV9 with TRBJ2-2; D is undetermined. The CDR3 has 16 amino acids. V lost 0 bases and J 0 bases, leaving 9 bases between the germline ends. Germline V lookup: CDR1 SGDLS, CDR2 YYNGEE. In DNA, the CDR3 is TGTGCCAGCAGCGTAGCTGGCTACGCGAACACCGGGGAGCTGTTTTTT. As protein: CASSVAGYANTGELFF. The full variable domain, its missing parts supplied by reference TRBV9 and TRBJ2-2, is DSGVTQTPKHLITATGQRVTLRCSPRSGDLSVYWYQQSLDQGLQFLIQYYNGEERAKGNILERFSAQQFPDLHSELNLSSLELGDSALYFCASSVAGYANTGELFFGEGSRLTVL.

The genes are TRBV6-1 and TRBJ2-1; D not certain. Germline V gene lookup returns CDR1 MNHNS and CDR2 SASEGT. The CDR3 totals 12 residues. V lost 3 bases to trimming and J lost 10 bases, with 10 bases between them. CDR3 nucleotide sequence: TGTGCCAGCAGTGATCCGTTTGACGAGCAGTTCTTC. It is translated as CASSDPFDEQFF.

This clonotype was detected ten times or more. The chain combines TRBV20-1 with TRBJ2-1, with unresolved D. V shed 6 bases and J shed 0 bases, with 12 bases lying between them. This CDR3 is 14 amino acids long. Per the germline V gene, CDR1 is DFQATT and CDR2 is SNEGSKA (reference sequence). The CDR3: CSALTPTSYNEQFF. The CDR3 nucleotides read TGCAGTGCGCTGACCCCGACCTCCTACAATGAGCAGTTCTTC.

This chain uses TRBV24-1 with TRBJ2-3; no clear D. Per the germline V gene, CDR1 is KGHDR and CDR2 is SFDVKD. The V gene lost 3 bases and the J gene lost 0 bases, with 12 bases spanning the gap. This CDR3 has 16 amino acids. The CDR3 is CATSDTTDFSTDTQYF. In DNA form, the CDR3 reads TGTGCCACCAGTGATACGACCGATTTTAGCACAGATACGCAGTATTTT.

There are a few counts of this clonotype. The CDR3 here is CASSLGADRGNQPQHF. Written as DNA, the CDR3 is TGTGCCAGCAGTTTAGGGGCCGACAGGGGGAATCAGCCCCAGCATTTT. The chain recombines TRBV12-3 or TRBV12-4 with TRBJ1-5; 9 positions agree with TRBD1. Trimming cost V 1 base and J 4 bases; bases outside gene matches: 5. The CDR3 has 16 residues.

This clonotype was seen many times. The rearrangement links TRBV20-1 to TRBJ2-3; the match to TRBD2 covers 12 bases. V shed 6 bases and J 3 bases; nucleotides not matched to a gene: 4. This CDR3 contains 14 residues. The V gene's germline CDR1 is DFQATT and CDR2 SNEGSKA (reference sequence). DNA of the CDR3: TGCAGTGCCTCGACTAGCGGGAGTACAGATACGCAGTATTTT. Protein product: CSASTSGSTDTQYF.

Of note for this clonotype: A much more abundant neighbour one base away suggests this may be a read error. CDR3 in amino acids: CSATLAGVANTQYF. The CDR3 DNA follows: TGCAGTGCGACCCTAGCGGGAGTGGCAAATACGCAGTATTTT. The V and J genes are TRBV20-1 and TRBJ2-3, with TRBD2 identical over 10 bases. The J segment lost 7 bases and the V segment lost 6 bases, leaving 10 bases of the junction unmatched. This CDR3 contains 14 residues. The V gene's germline CDR1 is DFQATT and CDR2 SNEGSKA (reference sequence).

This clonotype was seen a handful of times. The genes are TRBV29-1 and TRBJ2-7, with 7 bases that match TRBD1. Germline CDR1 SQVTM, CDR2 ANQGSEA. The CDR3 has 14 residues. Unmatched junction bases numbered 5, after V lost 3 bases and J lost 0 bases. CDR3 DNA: TGCAGCGTTGACGTCAGGGGGAGCTCCTACGAGCAGTACTTC. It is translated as CSVDVRGSSYEQYF.

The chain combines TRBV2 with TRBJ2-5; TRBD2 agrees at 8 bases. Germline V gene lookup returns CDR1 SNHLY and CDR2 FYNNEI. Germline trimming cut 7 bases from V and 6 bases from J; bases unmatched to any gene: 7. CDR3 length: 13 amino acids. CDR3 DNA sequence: TGTGCCAGCACCGAAGGGACTAGGAAGACCCAGTACTTC. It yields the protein CASTEGTRKTQYF.

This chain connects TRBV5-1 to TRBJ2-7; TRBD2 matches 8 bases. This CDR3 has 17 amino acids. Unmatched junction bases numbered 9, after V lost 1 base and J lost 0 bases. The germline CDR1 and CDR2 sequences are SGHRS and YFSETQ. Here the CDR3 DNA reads TGCGCCAGCAGCTTGTTCGACCGGGGGGGAGGCTCCTACGAGCAGTACTTC. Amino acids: CASSLFDRGGGSYEQYF.

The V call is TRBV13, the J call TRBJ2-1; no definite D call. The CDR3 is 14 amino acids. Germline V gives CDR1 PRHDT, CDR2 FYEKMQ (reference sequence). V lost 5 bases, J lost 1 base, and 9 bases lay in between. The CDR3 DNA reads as TGTGCCAGCAGCCCCTTGGGGTCCTACAATGAGCAGTTCTTC. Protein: CASSPLGSYNEQFF.

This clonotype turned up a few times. The CDR3 protein is CSARLREGPTGELFF. In DNA form, the CDR3 reads TGCAGTGCTAGACTGCGGGAGGGCCCCACCGGGGAGCTGTTTTTT. The V and J genes are TRBV20-1 and TRBJ2-2; 9 positions match TRBD2. The trim removed 2 bases at V and 4 bases at J, leaving 5 bases unmatched. From germline, CDR1 is DFQATT and CDR2 SNEGSKA (reference sequence). The CDR3 totals 15 residues.

CDR3 amino acids: CASTDRGTEAFF. CDR3 in DNA: TGTGCCAGCACGGACAGGGGGACTGAAGCTTTCTTT. V and J are TRBV5-6 and TRBJ1-1; 10 nucleotides match TRBD1. CDR3 length: 12 amino acids. V dropped 6 bases and J dropped 5; count of bases not matched to a gene: 1. Germline loops: CDR1 SGHDT, CDR2 YYEEEE.

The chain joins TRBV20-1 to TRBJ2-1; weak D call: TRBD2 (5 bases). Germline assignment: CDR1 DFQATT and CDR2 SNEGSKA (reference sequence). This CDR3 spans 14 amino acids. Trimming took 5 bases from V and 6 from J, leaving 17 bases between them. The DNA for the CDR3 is TGCAGTGCTCTCTTAGAGGGTGAAGTCAATGAGCAGTTCTTC. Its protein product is CSALLEGEVNEQFF.

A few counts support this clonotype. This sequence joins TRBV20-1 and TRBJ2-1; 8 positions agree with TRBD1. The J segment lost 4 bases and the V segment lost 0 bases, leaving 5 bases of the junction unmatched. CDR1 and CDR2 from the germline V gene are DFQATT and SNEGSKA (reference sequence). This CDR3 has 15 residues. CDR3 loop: CSARDLDREYNEQFF. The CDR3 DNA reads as TGCAGTGCTAGAGATTTGGACAGGGAATACAATGAGCAGTTCTTC.